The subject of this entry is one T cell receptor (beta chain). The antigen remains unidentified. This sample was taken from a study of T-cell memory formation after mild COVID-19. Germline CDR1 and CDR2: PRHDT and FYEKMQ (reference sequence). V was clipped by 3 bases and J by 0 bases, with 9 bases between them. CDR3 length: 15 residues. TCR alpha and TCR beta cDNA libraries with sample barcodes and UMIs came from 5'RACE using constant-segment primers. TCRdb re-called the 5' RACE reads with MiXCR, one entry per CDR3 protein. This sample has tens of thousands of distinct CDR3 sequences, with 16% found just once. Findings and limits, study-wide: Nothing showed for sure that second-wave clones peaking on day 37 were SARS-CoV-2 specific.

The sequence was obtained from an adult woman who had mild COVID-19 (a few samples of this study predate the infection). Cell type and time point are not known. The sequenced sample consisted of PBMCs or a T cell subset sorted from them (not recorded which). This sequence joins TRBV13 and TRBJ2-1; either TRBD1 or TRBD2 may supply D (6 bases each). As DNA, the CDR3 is TGTGCCAGCAGCTTCGGGGGCGACTCCTACAATGAGCAGTTCTTC. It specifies CASSFGGDSYNEQFF.